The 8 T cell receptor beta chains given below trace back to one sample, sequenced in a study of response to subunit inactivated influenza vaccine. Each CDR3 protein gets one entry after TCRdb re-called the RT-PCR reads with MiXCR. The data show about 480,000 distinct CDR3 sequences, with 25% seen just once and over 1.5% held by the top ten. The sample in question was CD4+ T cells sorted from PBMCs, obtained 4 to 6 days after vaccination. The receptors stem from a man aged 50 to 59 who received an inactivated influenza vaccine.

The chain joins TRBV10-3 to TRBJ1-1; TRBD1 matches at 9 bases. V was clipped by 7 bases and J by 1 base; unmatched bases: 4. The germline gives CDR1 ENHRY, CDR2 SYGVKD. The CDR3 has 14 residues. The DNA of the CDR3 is TGTGCCATCAAGGGGGACAGGGCGAACACTGAAGCTTTCTTT. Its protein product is CAIKGDRANTEAFF.

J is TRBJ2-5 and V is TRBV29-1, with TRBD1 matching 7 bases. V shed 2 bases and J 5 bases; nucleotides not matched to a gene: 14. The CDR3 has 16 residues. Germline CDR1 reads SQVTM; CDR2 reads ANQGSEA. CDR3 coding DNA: TGCAGCGTTGAATCTAAAGGACAGGATCATTGGGAGACCCAGTACTTC. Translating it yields CSVESKGQDHWETQYF.

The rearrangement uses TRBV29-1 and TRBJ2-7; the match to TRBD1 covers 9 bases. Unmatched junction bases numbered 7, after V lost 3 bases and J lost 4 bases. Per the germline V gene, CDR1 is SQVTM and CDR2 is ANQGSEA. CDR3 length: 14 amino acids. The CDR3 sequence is CSVELGQGHYEQYF. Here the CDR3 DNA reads TGCAGCGTTGAGTTGGGACAGGGACATTACGAGCAGTACTTC.

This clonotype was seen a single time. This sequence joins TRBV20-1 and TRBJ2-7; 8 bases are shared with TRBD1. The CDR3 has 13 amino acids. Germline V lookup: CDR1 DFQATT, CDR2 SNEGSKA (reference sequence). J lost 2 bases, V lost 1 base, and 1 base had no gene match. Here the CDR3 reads CSARGTGPYEQYF. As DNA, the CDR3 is TGCAGTGCTAGAGGGACAGGGCCCTACGAGCAGTACTTC.

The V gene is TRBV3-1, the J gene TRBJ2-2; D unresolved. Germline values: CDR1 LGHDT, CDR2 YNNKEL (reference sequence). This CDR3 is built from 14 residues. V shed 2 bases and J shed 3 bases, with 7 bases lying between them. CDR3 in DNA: TGTGCCAGCAGCCAATACCCGGACACCGGGGAGCTGTTTTTT. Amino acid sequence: CASSQYPDTGELFF.

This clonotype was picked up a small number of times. The CDR3 is CASSQGLAQETQYF. The CDR3 DNA reads TGCGCCAGCAGCCAAGGGCTAGCACAAGAGACCCAGTACTTC. The V call is TRBV4-1, the J call TRBJ2-5, with D perhaps TRBD2 (5 bases). The CDR3 totals 14 residues. Trimming removed 1 base at V and 2 bases at J, with 8 bases between. Germline CDR1 reads MGHRA; CDR2 reads YSYEKL.

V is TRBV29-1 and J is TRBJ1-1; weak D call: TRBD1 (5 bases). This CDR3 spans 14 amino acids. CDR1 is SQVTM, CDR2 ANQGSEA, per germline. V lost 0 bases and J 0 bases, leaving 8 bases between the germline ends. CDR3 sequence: CSVEEQGMNTEAFF. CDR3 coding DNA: TGCAGCGTTGAAGAGCAGGGTATGAACACTGAAGCTTTCTTT.

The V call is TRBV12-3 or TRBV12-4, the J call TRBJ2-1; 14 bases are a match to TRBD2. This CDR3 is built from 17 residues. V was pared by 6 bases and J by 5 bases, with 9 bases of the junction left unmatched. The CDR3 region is CASSRGLAGGPNNEQFF. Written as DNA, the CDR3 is TGTGCCAGCAGCCGTGGACTAGCGGGGGGACCCAACAATGAGCAGTTCTTC.